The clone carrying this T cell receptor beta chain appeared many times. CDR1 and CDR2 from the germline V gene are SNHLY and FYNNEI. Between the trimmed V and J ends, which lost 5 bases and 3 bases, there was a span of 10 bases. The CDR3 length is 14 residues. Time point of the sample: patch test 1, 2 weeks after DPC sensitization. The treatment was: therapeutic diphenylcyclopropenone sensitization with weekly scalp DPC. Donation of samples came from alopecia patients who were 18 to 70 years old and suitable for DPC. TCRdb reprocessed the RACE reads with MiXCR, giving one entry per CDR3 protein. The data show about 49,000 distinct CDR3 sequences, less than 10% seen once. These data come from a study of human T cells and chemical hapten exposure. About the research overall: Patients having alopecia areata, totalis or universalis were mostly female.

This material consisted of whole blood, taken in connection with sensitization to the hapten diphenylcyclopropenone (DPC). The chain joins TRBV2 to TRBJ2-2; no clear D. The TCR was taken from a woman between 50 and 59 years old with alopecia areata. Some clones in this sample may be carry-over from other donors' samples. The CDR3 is CASSRDTYTGELFF. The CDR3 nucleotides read TGTGCCAGCAGTAGAGACACCTACACCGGGGAGCTGTTTTTT.